Sequencing of this T cell receptor beta chain was carried out in a study of radiation and T cells in renal cell carcinoma. On the study more broadly: Nephrectomy followed 15 Gy stereotactic body radiation by 4 weeks. Study findings and constraints: Top tumor clonotypes rose in blood 2 weeks post-radiation, then contracted.

As to time point: baseline pretreatment blood. Treatment defined: 15 Gy SBRT to primary tumor, nephrectomy 4 weeks later. Blood was sampled at baseline, 2 weeks and 4 weeks after SBRT. With 3 bases clipped from V and 5 bases from J, the junction kept 8 bases outside the gene matches. The CDR3 is made up of 15 amino acids. CDR1 is SGDLS, CDR2 YYNGEE, per germline. This clone was recorded a few times. Antigen: not known. Using immunoSEQ multiplex PCR, the repertoire was profiled, and TCRdb retains in-frame clones only, with some absent. Of some 95,000 clones in the sample, approximately 86% were seen once.

J is TRBJ1-2 and V is TRBV9; 9 bases line up with TRBD1. Source: blood, taken from a patient whose treatment included radiotherapy and nephrectomy. This clonotype originated in a man aged 45 to 65 with renal cell carcinoma. The DNA of the CDR3 is TGTGCCAGCAGCGCAGTATACAGGGGGCAGTATGGCTACACCTTC. It translates to CASSAVYRGQYGYTF.